This entry is about one TCR beta chain. The sample comes from a study of identical twins. TCRdb used MiXCR to reprocess the 5' RACE reads, holding one entry per CDR3 protein. Of 310,000 or so distinct CDR3 sequences listed, more than 6.5% are singletons. CDR1 and CDR2 from the germline V gene are DFQATT and SNEGSKA (reference sequence). Trimming pared 5 bases from V and 11 bases from J, leaving 12 bases between. The CDR3 spans 10 residues. The same sample was also studied in work on yellow fever vaccine responses in identical twins.

The clonotype originates from a woman aged 18-30 years in good health. The source material was memory (CD45RO+) T cells sorted from blood. V is TRBV20-1 and J is TRBJ1-1; D is undetermined. The CDR3 loop is CSAFQLWAFF. The CDR3 DNA reads TGCAGTGCTTTTCAGCTATGGGCTTTCTTT.